The clone carrying this T cell receptor (beta chain) was recorded at least ten times. This sample stems from a study of T cells in Graves' hyperthyroidism and ophthalmopathy. RNA transcripts were the template for amplifying TCR beta CDR3 regions. The TCR CDR3 first-round RT-PCR relied on the HTBI primer set. TCRdb re-derived calls from the multiplex PCR reads in MiXCR, one entry per CDR3 protein. The table has nearly 750,000 distinct CDR3 sequences, roughly a third seen once. V was shortened by 4 bases and J by 1 base, with 7 bases between the two germline ends. Looked up from germline, CDR1 is MNHEY and CDR2 is SVGEGT. The CDR3 loop spans 13 amino acids.

The J gene is TRBJ2-5, the V gene TRBV6-2 or TRBV6-3; D uncertain. This TCR was recovered from a woman aged 40 to 50 with Graves' hyperthyroidism. Sequenced material: blood. CDR3 sequence: CASSFGVQETQYF. CDR3 bases: TGTGCCAGCAGTTTTGGAGTCCAAGAGACCCAGTACTTC.